This entry describes one TCR beta chain. Its antigen is unidentified. Profiling relied on immunoSEQ multiplex PCR, and the TCRdb table lists in-frame clones only, not all of them. The table shows about 2.4 million clones, with roughly 92% occurring only once. Trimming left V 8 bases short and J 4 bases short, with 15 bases between. Germline V gene lookup returns CDR1 MNHNS and CDR2 SASEGT. This CDR3 is built from 14 residues. This entry comes from a study of shared clonotypes between healthy human individuals. General study results and limits: The rarefaction results pointed to incomplete sorted-subset sequencing despite large depth.

The sequenced sample was naive CD4+ T cells sorted from blood. Noted subset: CD45RA+ positively selected. The source of this sequence is a young man in good health. The chain has TRBV6-1 and TRBJ2-1; D is possibly TRBD2 (7 bases). Written as DNA, the CDR3 is TGTGCCAGCCAGGTACGGGGGGCGTACAATGAGCAGTTCTTC. Translating gives CASQVRGAYNEQFF.